This T cell receptor (beta chain) was captured in a study of cytomegalovirus exposure and HLA in healthy donors. In the study overall: Genotyping of roughly 400 donors showed that about 83% belonged to the Caucasian-associated ancestry cluster. Study-level points and caveats: Later analysis suggested links between common viral pathogens and several top significant clusters.

The germline V gene encodes CDR1 MDHEN and CDR2 SYDVKM. V shed 6 bases and J shed 0 bases, with 8 bases lying between them. The CDR3 consists of 13 residues. At collection, donors were nominally healthy, but unrecorded immune exposures were probable. In the PCR, 60 Vbeta and 13 Jbeta primers were used. In the study's own analysis: Some 80 million unique TCR beta chains, roughly 11 million shared, were counted in a later analysis. Measured with immunoSEQ multiplex PCR; TCRdb has only the in-frame clones, and not every one. V and J calls and clone size are those listed in that table; D and trimming were worked out from the DNA. The repertoire holds 200,000 to 250,000 clones, with around 80% as singletons. In this sample, this clone turned up once. Its antigen is unknown.

What was sequenced was PBMCs. The J gene is TRBJ1-1, the V gene TRBV28; TRBD1 is a possible D gene (6 bases). The clonotype originates from a woman aged 55-75 years in good health and CMV-seropositive. The CDR3: CASSQGMNTEAFF. DNA of the CDR3: TGTGCCAGCAGCCAGGGGATGAACACTGAAGCTTTCTTT.